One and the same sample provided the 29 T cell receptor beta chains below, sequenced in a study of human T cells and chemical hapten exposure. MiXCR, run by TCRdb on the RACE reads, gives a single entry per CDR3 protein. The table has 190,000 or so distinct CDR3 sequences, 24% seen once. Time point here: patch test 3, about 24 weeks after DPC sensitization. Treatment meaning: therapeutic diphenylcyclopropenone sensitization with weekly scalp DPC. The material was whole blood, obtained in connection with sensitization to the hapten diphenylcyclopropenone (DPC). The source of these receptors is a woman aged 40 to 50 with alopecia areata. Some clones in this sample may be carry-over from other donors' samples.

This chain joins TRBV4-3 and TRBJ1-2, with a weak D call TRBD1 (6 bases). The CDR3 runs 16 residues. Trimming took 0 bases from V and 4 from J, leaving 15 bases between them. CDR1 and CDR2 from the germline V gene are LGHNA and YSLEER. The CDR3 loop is CASSQDLDRKTYGYTF. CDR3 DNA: TGCGCCAGCAGCCAAGATTTGGACAGAAAAACCTATGGCTACACCTTC.

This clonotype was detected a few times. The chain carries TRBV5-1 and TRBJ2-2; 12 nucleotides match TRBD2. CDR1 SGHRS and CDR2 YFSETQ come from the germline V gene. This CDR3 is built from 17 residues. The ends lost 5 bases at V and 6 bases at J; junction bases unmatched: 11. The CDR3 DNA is TGCGCCAGCAGTCTTGTTACGACTAGCGGGAGTCCCGGGGAGCTGTTTTTT. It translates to CASSLVTTSGSPGELFF.

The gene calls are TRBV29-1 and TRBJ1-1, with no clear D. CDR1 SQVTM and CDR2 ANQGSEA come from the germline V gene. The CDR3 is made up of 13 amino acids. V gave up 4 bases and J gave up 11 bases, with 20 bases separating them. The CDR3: CSVAGLAMRGAFF. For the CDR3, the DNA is TGCAGCGTTGCTGGACTCGCTATGAGAGGGGCTTTCTTT. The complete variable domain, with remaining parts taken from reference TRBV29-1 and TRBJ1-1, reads SAVISQKPSRDICQRGTSLTIQCQVDSQVTMMFWYRQQPGQSLTLIATANQGSEATYESGFVIDKFPISRPNLTFSTLTVSNMSPEDSSIYLCSVAGLAMRGAFFGQGTRLTVV.

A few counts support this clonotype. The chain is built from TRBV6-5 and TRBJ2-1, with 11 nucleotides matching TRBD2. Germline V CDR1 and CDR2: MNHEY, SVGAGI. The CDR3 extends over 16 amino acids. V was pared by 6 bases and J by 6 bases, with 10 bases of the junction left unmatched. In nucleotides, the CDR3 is TGTGCCAGCAGCACCTCCACTAGCGGGAGCGTCAATGAGCAGTTCTTC. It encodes CASSTSTSGSVNEQFF.

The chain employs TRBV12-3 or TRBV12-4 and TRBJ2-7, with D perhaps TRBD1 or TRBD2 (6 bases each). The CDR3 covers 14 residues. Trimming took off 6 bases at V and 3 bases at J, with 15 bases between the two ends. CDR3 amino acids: CASSQGREIYEQYF. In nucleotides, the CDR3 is TGTGCCAGCAGCCAGGGGCGGGAAATCTACGAGCAGTACTTC.

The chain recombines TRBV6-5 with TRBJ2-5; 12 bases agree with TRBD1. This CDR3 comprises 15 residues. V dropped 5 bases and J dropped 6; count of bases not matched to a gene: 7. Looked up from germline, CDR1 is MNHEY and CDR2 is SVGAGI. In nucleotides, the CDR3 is TGTGCCAGCAGTCCGAGGGGACAGGGGGCGCAGACCCAGTACTTC. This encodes CASSPRGQGAQTQYF.

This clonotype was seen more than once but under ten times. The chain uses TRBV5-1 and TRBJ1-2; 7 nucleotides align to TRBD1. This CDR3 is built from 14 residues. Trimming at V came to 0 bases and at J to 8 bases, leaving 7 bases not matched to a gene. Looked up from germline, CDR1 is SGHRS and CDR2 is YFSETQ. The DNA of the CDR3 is TGCGCCAGCAGCTTGGAAAGGACAGGAGGAGGCTACACCTTC. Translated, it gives CASSLERTGGGYTF.

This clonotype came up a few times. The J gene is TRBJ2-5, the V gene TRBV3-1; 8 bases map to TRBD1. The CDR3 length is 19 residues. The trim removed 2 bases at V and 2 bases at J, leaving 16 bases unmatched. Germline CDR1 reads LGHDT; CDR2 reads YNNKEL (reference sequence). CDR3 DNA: TGTGCCAGCAGCCAAATCTCGGCAGGGGGCCTATTGCCACAAGAGACCCAGTACTTC. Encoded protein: CASSQISAGGLLPQETQYF.

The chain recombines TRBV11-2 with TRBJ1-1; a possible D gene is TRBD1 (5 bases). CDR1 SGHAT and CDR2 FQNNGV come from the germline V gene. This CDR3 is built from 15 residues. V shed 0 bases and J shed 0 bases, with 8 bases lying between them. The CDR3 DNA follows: TGTGCCAGCAGCTTAGAGGGGGGAATGAACACTGAAGCTTTCTTT. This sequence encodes CASSLEGGMNTEAFF. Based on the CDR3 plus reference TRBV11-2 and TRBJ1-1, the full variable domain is EAGVAQSPRYKIIEKRQSVAFWCNPISGHATLYWYQQILGQGPKLLIQFQNNGVVDDSQLPKDRFSAERLKGVDSTLKIQPAKLEDSAVYLCASSLEGGMNTEAFFGQGTRLTVV.

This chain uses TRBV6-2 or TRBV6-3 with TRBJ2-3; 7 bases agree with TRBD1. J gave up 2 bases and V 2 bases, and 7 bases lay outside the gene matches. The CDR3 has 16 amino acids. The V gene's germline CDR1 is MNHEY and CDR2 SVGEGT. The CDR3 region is CASSYEDGTATDTQYF. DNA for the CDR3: TGTGCCAGCAGTTACGAGGATGGGACAGCCACAGATACGCAGTATTTT.

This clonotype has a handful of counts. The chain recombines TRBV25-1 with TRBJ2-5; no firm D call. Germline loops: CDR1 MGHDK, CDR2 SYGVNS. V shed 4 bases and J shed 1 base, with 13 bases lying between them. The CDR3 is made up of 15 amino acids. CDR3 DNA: TGTGCCAGCAGTGGGGTGGCGTCGGCCCAAGAGACCCAGTACTTC. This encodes CASSGVASAQETQYF.

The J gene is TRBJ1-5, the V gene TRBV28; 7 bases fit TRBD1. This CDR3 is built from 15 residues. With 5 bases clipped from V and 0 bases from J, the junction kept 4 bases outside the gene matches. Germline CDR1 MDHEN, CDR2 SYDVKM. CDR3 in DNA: TGTGCCAGCAGTCAGGGGGGGGCTAGCAATCAGCCCCAGCATTTT. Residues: CASSQGGASNQPQHF.

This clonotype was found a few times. The CDR3 protein is CSAGSGSRTDTQYF. The CDR3 nucleotides read TGCAGTGCAGGTAGCGGGAGTCGCACAGATACGCAGTATTTT. This rearrangement joins TRBV20-1 to TRBJ2-3; 9 bases fit TRBD2. After removal of 6 bases from V and 1 base from J, the junction contained 5 bases not matched to a gene. Looked up from germline, CDR1 is DFQATT and CDR2 is SNEGSKA (reference sequence). The CDR3 covers 14 residues.

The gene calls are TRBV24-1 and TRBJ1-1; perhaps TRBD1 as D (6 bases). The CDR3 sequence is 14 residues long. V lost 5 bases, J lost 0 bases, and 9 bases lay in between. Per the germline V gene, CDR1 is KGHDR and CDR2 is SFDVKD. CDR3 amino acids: CATSAGAVNTEAFF. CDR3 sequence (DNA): TGTGCCACCAGTGCAGGGGCGGTGAACACTGAAGCTTTCTTT.

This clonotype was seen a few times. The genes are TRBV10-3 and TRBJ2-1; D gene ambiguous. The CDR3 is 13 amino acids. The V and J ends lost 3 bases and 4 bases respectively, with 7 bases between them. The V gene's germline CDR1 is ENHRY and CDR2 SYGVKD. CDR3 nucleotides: TGTGCCATCAGTGATGGGCAGTACAATGAGCAGTTCTTC. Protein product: CAISDGQYNEQFF.

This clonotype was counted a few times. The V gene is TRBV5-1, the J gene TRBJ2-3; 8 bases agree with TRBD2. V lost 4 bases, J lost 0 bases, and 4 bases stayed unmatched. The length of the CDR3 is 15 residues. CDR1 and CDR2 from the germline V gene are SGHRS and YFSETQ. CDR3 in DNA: TGCGCCAGCAGCACAGCGGGGGATAGCACAGATACGCAGTATTTT. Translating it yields CASSTAGDSTDTQYF.

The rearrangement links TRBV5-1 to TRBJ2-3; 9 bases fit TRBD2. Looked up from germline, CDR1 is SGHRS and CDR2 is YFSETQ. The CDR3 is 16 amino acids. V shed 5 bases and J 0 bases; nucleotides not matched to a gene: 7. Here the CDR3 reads CASSRLAVTSTDTQYF. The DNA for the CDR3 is TGCGCCAGCAGTCGACTAGCGGTAACTAGCACAGATACGCAGTATTTT.

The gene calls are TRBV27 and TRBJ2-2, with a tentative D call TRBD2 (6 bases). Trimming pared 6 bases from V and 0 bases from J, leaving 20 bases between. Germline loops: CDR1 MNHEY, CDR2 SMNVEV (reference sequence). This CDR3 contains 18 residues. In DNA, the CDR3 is TGTGCCAGCAGCCCGCGGCCCACTAGCCGGACGAACACCGGGGAGCTGTTTTTT. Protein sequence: CASSPRPTSRTNTGELFF.

In DNA, the CDR3 is TGTGCCAGCAGTCACACTCTCCGGAGAGGGGCCAACGTCCTGACTTTC. The encoded protein is CASSHTLRRGANVLTF. The V and J genes are TRBV5-6 and TRBJ2-6, with unresolved D. Trimming removed 5 bases at V and 4 bases at J, with 16 bases between. The CDR3 is 16 residues long. The germline V gene encodes CDR1 SGHDT and CDR2 YYEEEE.

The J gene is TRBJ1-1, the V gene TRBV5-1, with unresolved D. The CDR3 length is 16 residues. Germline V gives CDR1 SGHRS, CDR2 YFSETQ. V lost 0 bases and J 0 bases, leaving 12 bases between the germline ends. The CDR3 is CASSLEQTKLNTEAFF. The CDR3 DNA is TGCGCCAGCAGCTTGGAACAGACGAAACTGAACACTGAAGCTTTCTTT. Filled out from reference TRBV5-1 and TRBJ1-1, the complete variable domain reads KAGVTQTPRYLIKTRGQQVTLSCSPISGHRSVSWYQQTPGQGLQFLFEYFSETQRNKGNFPGRFSGRQFSNSRSEMNVSTLELGDSALYLCASSLEQTKLNTEAFFGQGTRLTVV.

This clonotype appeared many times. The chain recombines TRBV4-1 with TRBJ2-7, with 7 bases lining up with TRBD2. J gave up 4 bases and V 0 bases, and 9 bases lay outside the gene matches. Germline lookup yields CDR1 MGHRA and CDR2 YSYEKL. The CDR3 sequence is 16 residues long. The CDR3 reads CASSQDRVSGTYEQYF. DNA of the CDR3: TGCGCCAGCAGCCAAGACCGTGTCAGCGGGACGTACGAGCAGTACTTC.

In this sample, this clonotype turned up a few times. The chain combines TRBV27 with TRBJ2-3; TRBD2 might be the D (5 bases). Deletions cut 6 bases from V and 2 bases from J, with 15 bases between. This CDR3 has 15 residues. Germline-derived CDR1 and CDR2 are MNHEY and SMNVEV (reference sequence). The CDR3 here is CASSYAAGFTDTQYF. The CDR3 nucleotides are TGTGCCAGCAGCTACGCTGCGGGTTTCACAGATACGCAGTATTTT.

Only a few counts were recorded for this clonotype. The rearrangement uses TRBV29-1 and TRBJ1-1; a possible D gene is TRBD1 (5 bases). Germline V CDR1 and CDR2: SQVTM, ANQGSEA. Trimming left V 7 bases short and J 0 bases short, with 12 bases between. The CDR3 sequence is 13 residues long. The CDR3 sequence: CSGGRAMNTEAFF. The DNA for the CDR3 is TGCAGCGGGGGCCGGGCCATGAACACTGAAGCTTTCTTT.

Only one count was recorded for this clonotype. CDR3 sequence: CASSLGTSGRLGEQYF. The DNA of the CDR3 is TGTGCCAGCAGCCTGGGGACTAGCGGGAGGTTGGGAGAGCAGTACTTC. The chain combines TRBV7-2 with TRBJ2-7; 15 bases align to TRBD2. The V and J ends lost 5 bases and 7 bases, in that order; junction bases with no gene match: 9. Germline-derived CDR1 and CDR2 are SGHTA and FQGNSA. The CDR3 has 16 amino acids.

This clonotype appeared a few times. CDR3 protein: CASSPTGLSNEQFF. In DNA form, the CDR3 reads TGTGCCAGCAGCCCGACGGGATTATCCAATGAGCAGTTCTTC. V gene TRBV9 combines with J gene TRBJ2-1, with D perhaps TRBD2 (5 bases). Germline values: CDR1 SGDLS, CDR2 YYNGEE. Trimming pared 4 bases from V and 6 bases from J, leaving 14 bases between. The CDR3 runs to 14 residues.

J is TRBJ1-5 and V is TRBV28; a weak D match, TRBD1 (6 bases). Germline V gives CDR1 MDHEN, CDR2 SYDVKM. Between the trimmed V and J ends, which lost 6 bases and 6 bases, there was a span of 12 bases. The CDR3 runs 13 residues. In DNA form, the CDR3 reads TGTGCCAGCAGCCCCAGGACAGTTCAGCCCCAGCATTTT. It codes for CASSPRTVQPQHF.

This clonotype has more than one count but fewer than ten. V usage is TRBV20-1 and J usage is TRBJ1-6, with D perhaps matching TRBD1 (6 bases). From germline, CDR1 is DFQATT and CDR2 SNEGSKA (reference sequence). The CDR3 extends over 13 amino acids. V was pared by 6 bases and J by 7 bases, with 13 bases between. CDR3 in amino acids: CSALRDTNSPLHF. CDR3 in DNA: TGCAGTGCCCTCCGGGACACCAATTCACCCCTCCACTTT.

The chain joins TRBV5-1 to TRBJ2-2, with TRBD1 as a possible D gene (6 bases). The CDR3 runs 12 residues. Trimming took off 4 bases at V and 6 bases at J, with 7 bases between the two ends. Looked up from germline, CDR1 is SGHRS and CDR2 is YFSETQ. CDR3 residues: CASSKGAGELFF. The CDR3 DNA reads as TGCGCCAGCAGCAAGGGGGCCGGGGAGCTGTTTTTT.

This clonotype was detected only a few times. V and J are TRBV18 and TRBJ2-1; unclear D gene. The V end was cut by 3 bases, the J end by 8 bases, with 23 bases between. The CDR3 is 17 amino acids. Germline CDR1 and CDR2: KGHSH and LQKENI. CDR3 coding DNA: TGTGCCAGCTCACCGCCCACAACGACGGGTTTTTCGCATGAGCAGTTCTTC. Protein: CASSPPTTTGFSHEQFF.